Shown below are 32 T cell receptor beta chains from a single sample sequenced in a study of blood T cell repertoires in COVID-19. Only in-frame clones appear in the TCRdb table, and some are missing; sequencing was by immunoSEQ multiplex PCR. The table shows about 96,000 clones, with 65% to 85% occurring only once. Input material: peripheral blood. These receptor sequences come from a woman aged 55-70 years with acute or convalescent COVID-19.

The CDR3 spells CASSQPRDLGTEAFF. The CDR3 region has the DNA TGTGCCAGCAGCCAGCCCAGGGACTTGGGGACTGAAGCTTTCTTT. This chain links TRBV5-4 with TRBJ1-1, with D possibly being TRBD1 (5 bases). Trimming shortened V by 4 bases and J by 5 bases, and 18 bases separated the two germline ends. The CDR3 runs to 15 residues. Looked up from germline, CDR1 is SGHNT and CDR2 is YYREEE (reference sequence).

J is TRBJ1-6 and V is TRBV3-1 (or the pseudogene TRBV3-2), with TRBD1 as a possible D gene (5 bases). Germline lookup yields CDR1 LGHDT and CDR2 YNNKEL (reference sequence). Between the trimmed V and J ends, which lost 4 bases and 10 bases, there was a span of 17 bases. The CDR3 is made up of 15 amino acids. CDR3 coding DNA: TGTGCCAGCAGCCCAGCCGGGAGGGGTGCATCACCCCTCCACTTT. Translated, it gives CASSPAGRGASPLHF.

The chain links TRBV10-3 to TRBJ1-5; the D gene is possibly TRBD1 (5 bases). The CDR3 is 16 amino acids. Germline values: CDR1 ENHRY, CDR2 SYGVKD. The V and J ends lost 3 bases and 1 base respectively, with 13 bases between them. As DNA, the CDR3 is TGTGCCATCAGTGAAACCGGGGGATGGAGCAATCAGCCCCAGCATTTT. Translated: CAISETGGWSNQPQHF.

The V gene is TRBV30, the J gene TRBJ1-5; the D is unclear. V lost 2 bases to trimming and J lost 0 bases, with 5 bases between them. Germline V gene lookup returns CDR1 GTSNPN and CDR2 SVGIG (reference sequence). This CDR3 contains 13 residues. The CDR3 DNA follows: TGTGCCTGGAGTCGAGCTAGCAATCAGCCCCAGCATTTT. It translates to CAWSRASNQPQHF.

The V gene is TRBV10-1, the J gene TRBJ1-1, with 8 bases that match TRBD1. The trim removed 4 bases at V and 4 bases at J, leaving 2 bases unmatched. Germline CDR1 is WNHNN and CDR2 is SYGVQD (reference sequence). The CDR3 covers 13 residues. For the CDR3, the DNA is TGCGCCAGCAGTGCGACAGGGGTCACTGAAGCTTTCTTT. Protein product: CASSATGVTEAFF.

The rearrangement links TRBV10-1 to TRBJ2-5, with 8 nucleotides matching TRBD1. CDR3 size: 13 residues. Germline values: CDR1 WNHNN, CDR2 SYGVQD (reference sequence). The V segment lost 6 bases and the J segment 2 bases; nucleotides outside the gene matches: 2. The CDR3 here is CASSWTGQETQYF. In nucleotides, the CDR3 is TGCGCCAGCAGCTGGACAGGGCAAGAGACCCAGTACTTC.

The CDR3 sequence is CASSLTGNRYGYTF. DNA of the CDR3: TGTGCCAGCAGTTTAACAGGGAATAGGTATGGCTACACCTTC. The chain carries TRBV27 and TRBJ1-2, with D maybe TRBD1 (6 bases). Trimming left V 2 bases short and J 5 bases short, with 12 bases between. CDR3 length: 14 residues. Germline V gene sequence: CDR1 MNHEY, CDR2 SMNVEV (reference sequence).

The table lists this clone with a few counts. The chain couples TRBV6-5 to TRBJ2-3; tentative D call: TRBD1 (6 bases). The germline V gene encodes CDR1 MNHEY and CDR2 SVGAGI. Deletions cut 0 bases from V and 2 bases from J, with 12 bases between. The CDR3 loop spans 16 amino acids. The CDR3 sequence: CASSYSATGLTDTQYF. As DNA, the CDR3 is TGTGCCAGCAGTTACTCTGCGACAGGACTCACAGATACGCAGTATTTT.

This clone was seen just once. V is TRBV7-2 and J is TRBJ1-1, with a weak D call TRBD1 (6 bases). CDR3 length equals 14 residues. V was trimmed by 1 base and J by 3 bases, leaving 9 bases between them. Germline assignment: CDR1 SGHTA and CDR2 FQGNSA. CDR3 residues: CASSLEQGHTEAFF. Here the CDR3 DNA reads TGTGCCAGCAGCTTAGAGCAGGGGCACACTGAAGCTTTCTTT.

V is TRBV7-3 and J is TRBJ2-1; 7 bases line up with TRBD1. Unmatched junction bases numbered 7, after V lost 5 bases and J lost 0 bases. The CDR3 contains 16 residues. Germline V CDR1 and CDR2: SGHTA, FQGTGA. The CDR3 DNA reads TGTGCCAGCAGCCAATCCGGGGACAGCTCCTACAATGAGCAGTTCTTC. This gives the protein CASSQSGDSSYNEQFF.

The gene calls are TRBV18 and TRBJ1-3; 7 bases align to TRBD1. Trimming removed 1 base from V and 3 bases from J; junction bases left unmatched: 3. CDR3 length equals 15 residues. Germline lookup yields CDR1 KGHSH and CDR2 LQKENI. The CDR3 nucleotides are TGTGCCAGCTCACCACGGGACAGTATTGGAAACACCATATATTTT. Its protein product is CASSPRDSIGNTIYF.

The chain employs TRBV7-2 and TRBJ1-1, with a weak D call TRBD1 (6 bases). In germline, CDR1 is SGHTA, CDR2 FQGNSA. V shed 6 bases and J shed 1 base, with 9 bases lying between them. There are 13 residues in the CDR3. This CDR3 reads CASRQGSNTEAFF. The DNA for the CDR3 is TGTGCCAGCAGACAGGGATCGAACACTGAAGCTTTCTTT.

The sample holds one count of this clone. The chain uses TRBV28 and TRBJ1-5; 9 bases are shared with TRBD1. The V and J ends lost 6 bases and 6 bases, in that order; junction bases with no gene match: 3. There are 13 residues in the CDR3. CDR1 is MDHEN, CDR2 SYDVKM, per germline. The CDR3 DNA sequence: TGTGCCAGCAGGGACAGGGGAACTCAGCCCCAGCATTTT. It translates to CASRDRGTQPQHF. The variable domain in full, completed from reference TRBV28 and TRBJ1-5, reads DVKVTQSSRYLVKRTGEKVFLECVQDMDHENMFWYRQDPGLGLRLIYFSYDVKMKEKGDIPEGYSVSREKKERFSLILESASTNQTSMYLCASRDRGTQPQHFGDGTRLSIL.

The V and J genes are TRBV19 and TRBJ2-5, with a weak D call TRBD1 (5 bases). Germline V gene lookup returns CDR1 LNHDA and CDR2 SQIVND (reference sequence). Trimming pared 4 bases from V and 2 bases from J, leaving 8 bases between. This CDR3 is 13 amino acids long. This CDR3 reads CASSNQGQETQYF. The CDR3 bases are TGTGCCAGTAGTAACCAGGGACAAGAGACCCAGTACTTC.

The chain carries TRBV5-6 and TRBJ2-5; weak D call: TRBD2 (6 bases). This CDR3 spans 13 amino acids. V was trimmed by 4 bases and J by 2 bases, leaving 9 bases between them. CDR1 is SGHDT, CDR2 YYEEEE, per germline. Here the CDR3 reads CASSQGGQETQYF. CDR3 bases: TGTGCCAGCAGCCAGGGAGGACAAGAGACCCAGTACTTC. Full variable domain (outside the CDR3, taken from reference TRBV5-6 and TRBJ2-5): DAGVTQSPTHLIKTRGQQVTLRCSPKSGHDTVSWYQQALGQGPQFIFQYYEEEERQRGNFPDRFSGHQFPNYSSELNVNALLLGDSALYLCASSQGGQETQYFGPGTRLLVL.

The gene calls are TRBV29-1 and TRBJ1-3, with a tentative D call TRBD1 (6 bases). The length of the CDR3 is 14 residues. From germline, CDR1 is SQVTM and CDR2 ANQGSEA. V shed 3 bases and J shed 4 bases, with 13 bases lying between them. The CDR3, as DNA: TGCAGCGTTGAGGCCAGGGGCGCCGGAAACACCATATATTTT. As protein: CSVEARGAGNTIYF.

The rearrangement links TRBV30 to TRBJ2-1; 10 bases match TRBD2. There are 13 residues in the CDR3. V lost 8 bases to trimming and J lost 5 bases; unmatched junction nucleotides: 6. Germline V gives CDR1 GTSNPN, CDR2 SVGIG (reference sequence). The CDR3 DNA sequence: TGTGCCGGAACTAGCGGGGTTCACAATGAGCAGTTCTTC. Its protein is CAGTSGVHNEQFF. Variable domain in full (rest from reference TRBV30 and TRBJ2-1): SQTIHQWPATLVQPVGSPLSLECTVEGTSNPNLYWYRQAAGRGLQLLFYSVGIGQISSEVPQNLSASRPQDRQFILSSKKLLLSDSGFYLCAGTSGVHNEQFFGPGTRLTVL.

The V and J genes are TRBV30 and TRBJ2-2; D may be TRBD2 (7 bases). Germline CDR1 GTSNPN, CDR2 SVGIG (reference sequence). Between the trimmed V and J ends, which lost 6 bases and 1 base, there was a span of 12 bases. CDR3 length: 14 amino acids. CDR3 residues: CACGGALNTGELFF. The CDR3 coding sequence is TGTGCCTGTGGGGGGGCTTTGAACACCGGGGAGCTGTTTTTT.

CDR3 residues: CASSPTGGLNTEAFF. CDR3 nucleotide sequence: TGTGCCAGCAGTCCGACAGGGGGCCTGAACACTGAAGCTTTCTTT. V and J are TRBV28 and TRBJ1-1; TRBD1 matches 10 bases. This CDR3 contains 15 residues. J lost 0 bases, V lost 5 bases, and 3 bases had no gene match. Germline V gene lookup returns CDR1 MDHEN and CDR2 SYDVKM.

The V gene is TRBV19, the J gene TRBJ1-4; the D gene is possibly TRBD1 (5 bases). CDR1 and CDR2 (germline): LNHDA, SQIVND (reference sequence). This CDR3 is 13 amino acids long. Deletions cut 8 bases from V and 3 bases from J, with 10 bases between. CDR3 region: CASSLGANEKLFF. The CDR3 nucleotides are TGTGCCAGTTCCCTAGGGGCTAATGAAAAACTGTTTTTT.

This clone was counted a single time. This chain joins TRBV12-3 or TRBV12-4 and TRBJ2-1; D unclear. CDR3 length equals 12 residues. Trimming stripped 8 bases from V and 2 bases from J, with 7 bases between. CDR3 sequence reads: CASGGPYNEQFF. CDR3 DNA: TGTGCCAGCGGCGGCCCCTACAATGAGCAGTTCTTC.

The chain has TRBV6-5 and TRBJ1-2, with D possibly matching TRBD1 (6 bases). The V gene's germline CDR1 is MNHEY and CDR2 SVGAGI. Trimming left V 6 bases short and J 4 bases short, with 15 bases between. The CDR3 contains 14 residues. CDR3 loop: CASSDWTVSYGYTF. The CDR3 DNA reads TGTGCCAGCAGCGATTGGACAGTGAGCTATGGCTACACCTTC.

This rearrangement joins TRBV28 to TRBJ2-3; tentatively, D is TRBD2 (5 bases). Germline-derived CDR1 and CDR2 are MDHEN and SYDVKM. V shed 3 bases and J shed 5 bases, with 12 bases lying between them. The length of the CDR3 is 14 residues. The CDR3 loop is CASSFQREGDTQYF. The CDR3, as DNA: TGTGCCAGCAGTTTTCAGAGAGAGGGAGATACGCAGTATTTT.

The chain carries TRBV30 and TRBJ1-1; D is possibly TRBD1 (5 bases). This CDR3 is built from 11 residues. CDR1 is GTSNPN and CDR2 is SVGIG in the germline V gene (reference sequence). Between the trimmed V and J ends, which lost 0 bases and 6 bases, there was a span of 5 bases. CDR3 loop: CAWSVGPEAFF. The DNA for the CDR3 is TGTGCCTGGAGTGTGGGGCCTGAAGCTTTCTTT.

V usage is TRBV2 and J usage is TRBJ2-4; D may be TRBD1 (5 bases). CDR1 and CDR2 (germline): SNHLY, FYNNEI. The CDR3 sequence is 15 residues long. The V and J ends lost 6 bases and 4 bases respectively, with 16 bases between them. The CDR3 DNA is TGTGCCAGCAGCCTAACCGACAGCACGAAAAACATTCAGTACTTC. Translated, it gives CASSLTDSTKNIQYF.

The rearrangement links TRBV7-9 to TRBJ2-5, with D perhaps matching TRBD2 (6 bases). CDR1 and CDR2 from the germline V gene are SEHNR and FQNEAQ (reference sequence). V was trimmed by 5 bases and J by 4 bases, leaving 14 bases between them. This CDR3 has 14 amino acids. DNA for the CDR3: TGTGCCAGCAGCCCCGGGACTCGGGGAGAGACCCAGTACTTC. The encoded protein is CASSPGTRGETQYF.

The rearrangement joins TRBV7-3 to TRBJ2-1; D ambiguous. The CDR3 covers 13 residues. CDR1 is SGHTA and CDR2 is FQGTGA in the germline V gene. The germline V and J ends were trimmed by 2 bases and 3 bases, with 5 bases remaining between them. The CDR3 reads CASSLDNYNEQFF. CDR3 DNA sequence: TGTGCCAGCAGCTTAGACAACTACAATGAGCAGTTCTTC.

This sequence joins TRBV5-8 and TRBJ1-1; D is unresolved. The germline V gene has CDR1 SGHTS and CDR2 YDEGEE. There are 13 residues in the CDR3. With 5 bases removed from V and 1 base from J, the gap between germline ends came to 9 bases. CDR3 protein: CASSWATNTEAFF. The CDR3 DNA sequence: TGTGCCAGCAGTTGGGCAACGAACACTGAAGCTTTCTTT.

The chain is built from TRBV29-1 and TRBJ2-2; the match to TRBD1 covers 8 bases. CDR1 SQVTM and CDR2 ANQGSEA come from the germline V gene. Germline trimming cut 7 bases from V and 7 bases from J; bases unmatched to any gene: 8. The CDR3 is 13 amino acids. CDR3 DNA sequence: TGCAGCGCGACTGGACAGGGTGGCGGGGAGCTGTTTTTT. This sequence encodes CSATGQGGGELFF.

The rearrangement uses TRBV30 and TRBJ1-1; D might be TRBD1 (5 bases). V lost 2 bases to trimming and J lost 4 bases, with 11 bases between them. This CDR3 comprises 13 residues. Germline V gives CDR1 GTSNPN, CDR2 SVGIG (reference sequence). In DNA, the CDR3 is TGTGCCTGGAGTTCAGGGATTAGCACTGAAGCTTTCTTT. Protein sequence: CAWSSGISTEAFF.

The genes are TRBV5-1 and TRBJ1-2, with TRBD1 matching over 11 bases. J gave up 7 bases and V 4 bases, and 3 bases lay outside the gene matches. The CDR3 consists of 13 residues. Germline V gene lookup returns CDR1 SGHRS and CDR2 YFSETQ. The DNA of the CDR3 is TGCGCCAGCAGCAGGACAGGGGGCTCTGGCTACACCTTC. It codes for CASSRTGGSGYTF. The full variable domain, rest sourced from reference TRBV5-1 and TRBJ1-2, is KAGVTQTPRYLIKTRGQQVTLSCSPISGHRSVSWYQQTPGQGLQFLFEYFSETQRNKGNFPGRFSGRQFSNSRSEMNVSTLELGDSALYLCASSRTGGSGYTFGSGTRLTVV.

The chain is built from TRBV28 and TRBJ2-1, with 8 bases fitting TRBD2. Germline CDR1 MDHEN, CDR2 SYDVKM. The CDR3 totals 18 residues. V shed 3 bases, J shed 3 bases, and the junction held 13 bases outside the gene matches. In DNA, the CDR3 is TGTGCCAGCAGTTTCGGGGGGGGACCCCTCTCCTACTACAATGAGCAGTTCTTC. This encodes CASSFGGGPLSYYNEQFF.